The rows below give T cell receptor beta chains drawn from one sample of a study of blood T cell repertoires in COVID-19. Data came from immunoSEQ multiplex PCR; TCRdb stores just in-frame clones and leaves some out. The repertoire holds tens of thousands of clones, with 73% as singletons. The sequenced sample consisted of peripheral blood. The receptors come from a woman in her 70s with acute or convalescent COVID-19. CDR3s include the opening cysteine and the closing phenylalanine or tryptophan. Fields, in order: CDR3 protein, CDR3 DNA, V gene, D gene, CDR3 length, J gene, clone size. A D gene is named only where the DNA matches it firmly. Expanded clones get a size class; other rows say once, few or many, or leave the size out.

CASSQQEGRIISGNTIYF TGCGCCAGCAGCCAACAGGAAGGCCGAATAATCTCTGGAAACACCATATATTTT TRBV4-1 . 18 TRBJ1-3 .
CASSLSGAQNQPQHF TGTGCCAGCAGCCTAAGCGGGGCCCAGAATCAGCCCCAGCATTTT TRBV9 . 15 TRBJ1-5 .
CASSAAGVVRTNYGYTF TGTGCCAGCAGTGCAGCAGGGGTAGTTCGGACTAACTATGGCTACACCTTC TRBV2 . 17 TRBJ1-2 .
CASKPGREAFF TGTGCCAGCAAACCGGGTCGTGAAGCTTTCTTT TRBV2 . 11 TRBJ1-1 .
CASSQRTGQNTEAFF TGTGCCAGCAGCCAGCGGACAGGCCAGAACACTGAAGCTTTCTTT TRBV7-9 TRBD1 15 TRBJ1-1 few
CASSFSGGLSYGYTF TGTGCCAGCAGCTTTTCAGGGGGCCTAAGCTATGGCTACACCTTC TRBV7-9 TRBD1 15 TRBJ1-2 .
CATSRDRTGVNGYTF TGTGCCACCAGCAGAGATAGAACAGGGGTGAATGGCTACACCTTC TRBV15 TRBD1 15 TRBJ1-2 .
CASSLGWASSLAGELFF TGTGCCAGCAGCTTAGGCTGGGCATCAAGTTTGGCCGGGGAGCTGTTTTTT TRBV13 . 17 TRBJ2-2 .
CASGLRSNEKLFF TGTGCCAGCGGTTTGCGGAGTAATGAAAAACTGTTTTTT TRBV6-5 . 13 TRBJ1-4 .
CASSSPGSRIQYF TGTGCCAGCAGTTCCCCGGGAAGCAGGATTCAGTACTTC TRBV6-5 . 13 TRBJ2-4 .
CASSEAAGAPTDTQYF TGCGCCAGCAGTGAGGCAGCGGGGGCACCCACAGATACGCAGTATTTT TRBV5-1 TRBD2 16 TRBJ2-3 .
CASSPLGGEFSYNSPLHF TGTGCCAGCAGCCCCCTTGGGGGGGAATTCTCCTATAATTCACCCCTCCACTTT TRBV7-3 . 18 TRBJ1-6 .
CASRTGSYRAFF TGTGCCAGCCGGACAGGATCCTATAGGGCTTTCTTT TRBV27 TRBD1 12 TRBJ1-1 .
CASSLGLFSAGELFF TGTGCCAGCAGCTTAGGACTCTTCTCCGCCGGGGAGCTGTTTTTT TRBV11-1 . 15 TRBJ2-2 .
CASSERYGQTSYNEQFF TGTGCCAGCAGTGAACGCTATGGACAGACCTCCTACAATGAGCAGTTCTTC TRBV6-1 . 17 TRBJ2-1 .
CASTSSGNTIYF TGTGCCAGCACTAGCTCTGGAAACACCATATATTTT TRBV6-5 . 12 TRBJ1-3 few
CASSPRGLLARWRGSGNTIYF TGTGCCAGCAGCCCTCGGGGACTACTTGCGCGGTGGCGGGGCTCTGGAAACACCATATATTTT TRBV9 . 21 TRBJ1-3 .
CASSPDRGGWTEAFF TGTGCCAGCAGCCCCGACCGGGGGGGCTGGACTGAAGCTTTCTTT TRBV7-9 . 15 TRBJ1-1 .
CASSLGAGGQPQHF TGCGCCAGCAGCTTGGGGGCGGGGGGGCAGCCCCAGCATTTT TRBV5-1 . 14 TRBJ1-5 .
CASTGQSSYSGYTF TGTGCCAGCACCGGACAGTCTTCCTATTCCGGCTACACCTTC TRBV6-6 . 14 TRBJ1-2 .
CATSFERYNEQFF TGTGCCACCAGTTTTGAGAGATACAATGAGCAGTTCTTC TRBV24-1 . 13 TRBJ2-1 .
CASSTPDRGRSSPLHF TGTGCCAGTAGTACCCCGGACAGGGGACGAAGTTCACCCCTCCACTTT TRBV19 TRBD1 16 TRBJ1-6 .
CASDRTSGGPNTGELFF TGTGCCAGCGACCGGACTAGCGGGGGGCCCAACACCGGGGAGCTGTTTTTT TRBV5-4 TRBD2 17 TRBJ2-2 .
CASSPTPGQHRYF TGTGCCAGCAGCCCCACGCCGGGACAGCATCGGTATTTT TRBV7-3 TRBD1 13 TRBJ2-3 .
CASRGLAGSQISNQPQHF TGTGCCAGTAGGGGGTTAGCGGGGTCTCAAATTAGCAATCAGCCCCAGCATTTT TRBV19 . 18 TRBJ1-5 .
CASSLDRGRGLSTEAFF TGTGCCAGCAGCCTCGACAGGGGGCGCGGGTTAAGCACTGAAGCTTTCTTT TRBV5-4 TRBD1 17 TRBJ1-1 .